This section outlines one TCR beta chain sequence together with its context. Its cognate antigen is unknown. TCRdb's copy holds only in-frame clones and misses some; the assay was immunoSEQ multiplex PCR. The table records some 39,000 clones, roughly 90% of them present only once. Blood sampling took place at baseline, cycle 4 day 1, and cycle 7 day 1. The sample belongs to a study of OX40 agonist ivuxolimab in advanced cancers. Study overall: Patients with prior anti-PD-1, anti-PD-L1 or anti-CTLA-4 therapy were eligible; approximately 40% had some. Study-level findings and limits: Some of the nonresponding patients also showed low levels of normalized T-cell clonal expansion. Doses of 0.1 to 3.0 mg/kg were accompanied by clonal expansion of CD4+ and CD8+ blood T cells by week 6.

Specimen: CD4+ or CD8+ T cells sorted from blood, collected in a trial of the OX40 agonist ivuxolimab. The sequence was obtained from an adult with an advanced solid tumor such as melanoma, head and neck, liver or kidney cancer.

The CDR3 nucleotides are TGTGCCAGCAGCAAAGTGTCGGGCCGTTCTCGGGGGCTCAAAAACATTCAGTACTTC. Translation: CASSKVSGRSRGLKNIQYF. The genes are TRBV21-1 and TRBJ2-4. TRBV21-1 corresponds to a pseudogene. The CDR3 loop spans 19 amino acids.